A selection of T cell receptor beta chains follows, all from one sample in a study of T cell responses to AZD1222 COVID-19 vaccine. Using immunoSEQ multiplex PCR, the repertoire was profiled, and TCRdb retains in-frame clones only, with some absent. Found here are some 150,000 clones, 75% to 85% of them singletons; the top ten hold roughly 8.7%. The source was peripheral blood, collected 28 days after the second dose of the MenACWY control vaccine. The receptor source for this set is an adult who received the MenACWY meningococcal vaccine as a control. Each CDR3 is given with its conserved first and last residue. The order of the fields is CDR3 protein, V gene, J gene, D gene. A D gene is named only where the DNA matches it firmly.

CASSPAWGGVFVEQFF	TRBV7-7	TRBJ2-1	-
CASRNPRARPGTEAFF	TRBV11-2	TRBJ1-1	-
CASSFPRGSNQPQHF	TRBV27	TRBJ1-5	-
CASSLTGGSYNEQFF	TRBV11-2	TRBJ2-1	TRBD1
CSASPRQGAGEQFF	TRBV20-1	TRBJ2-1	TRBD1
CASSNSGGDWTGELFF	TRBV7-9	TRBJ2-2	TRBD2
CASSPRGRDLNTGELFF	TRBV3-1/TRBV3-2	TRBJ2-2	TRBD2
CASSLWPAQVVNGSPLHF	TRBV5-1	TRBJ1-6	-
CAWSDDSLRDYGYTF	TRBV30	TRBJ1-2	-
CASSLRGGGRSPLHF	TRBV7-2	TRBJ1-6	TRBD1
CASSLSGSNTGELFF	TRBV7-2	TRBJ2-2	TRBD2
CASIPDLNTEAFF	TRBV19	TRBJ1-1	-
CASSSTSGRALGELFF	TRBV5-4	TRBJ2-2	TRBD2
CASSLTGTGTSSGNTIYF	TRBV7-8	TRBJ1-3	TRBD1
CASSLNTGELFF	TRBV5-1	TRBJ2-2	-
CASSLSAGESGANVLTF	TRBV7-9	TRBJ2-6	-
CASSLVAGTGELFF	TRBV5-5	TRBJ2-2	TRBD2
CASSLDTETQYF	TRBV5-8	TRBJ2-5	-
CASSLDVNEQFF	TRBV7-9	TRBJ2-1	-
CASSPEQGRGDTIYF	TRBV18	TRBJ1-3	-
CASSQEGGPRGEGYTF	TRBV3-1/TRBV3-2	TRBJ1-2	-
CAWSPGLGDTDTQYF	TRBV30	TRBJ2-3	-
CASSSRDRAEQYF	TRBV7-8	TRBJ2-7	TRBD1
CASSPRTSGGTDTQYF	TRBV9	TRBJ2-3	TRBD2
CASSDRVWSIYF	TRBV6-1	TRBJ1-3	-
CASSLVVSTQETQYF	TRBV18	TRBJ2-5	-
CASSHRSGELFF	TRBV19	TRBJ1-4	-
CASSFTGTGDEKLFF	TRBV27	TRBJ1-4	TRBD1
CASSQGTSGSTDTQYF	TRBV3-1/TRBV3-2	TRBJ2-3	TRBD2
CASSYGRIHSYNEQFF	TRBV6-2/TRBV6-3	TRBJ2-1	-
CASSLLAGGDEQFF	TRBV11-3	TRBJ2-1	TRBD2
CASSTLLAVRNEQFF	TRBV28	TRBJ2-1	TRBD2
CSASNYGYTF	TRBV20-1	TRBJ1-2	-
CAISEGLAGITDTQYF	TRBV10-3	TRBJ2-3	TRBD2
CASSARDRENEQFF	TRBV4-1	TRBJ2-1	TRBD1
CASSSGSSGAYEQYF	TRBV13	TRBJ2-7	-
CASSFRGNTEAFF	TRBV12-3/TRBV12-4	TRBJ1-1	-
CASSPWGAATRVSGELFF	TRBV7-9	TRBJ2-2	-
CASSINGVAGGDYGYTF	TRBV19	TRBJ1-2	-
CASSPLPGQGPVTQPQHF	TRBV18	TRBJ1-5	TRBD1
CASSYLGDTIYF	TRBV12-3/TRBV12-4	TRBJ1-3	-
CASSLALAGGLPEQYF	TRBV7-6	TRBJ2-7	TRBD2
CASSPIGQGASEQYF	TRBV18	TRBJ2-7	TRBD1
CAISGRTSGVTDTQYF	TRBV10-3	TRBJ2-3	TRBD2
CASSLGTGGSPLHF	TRBV3-1/TRBV3-2	TRBJ1-6	TRBD1
CASSLTGNPTGYTF	TRBV11-2	TRBJ1-2	TRBD1
CASSPVGQNTEAFF	TRBV18	TRBJ1-1	-
CASSTGLPHEAFF	TRBV19	TRBJ1-1	-
CASSDIGGSQPQHF	TRBV6-1	TRBJ1-5	-
CASSRAPGADTQYF	TRBV18	TRBJ2-3	-
CASGRSGDQPQHF	TRBV28	TRBJ1-5	-